These 29 T cell receptor beta chains share one sample of origin, sequenced in a study of CD8+ T cells in alopecia areata. The treatment denotes: oral pan-JAK inhibitor, 5-10 mg twice daily. RNA was isolated and reverse transcribed to cDNA, the sequencing template. Method: immunoSEQ multiplex PCR; TCRdb's copy keeps in-frame clones and lacks some. In the table there are about 210,000 clones, more than 45% of which are singletons. Here the sequenced sample was CD4+ T cells sorted from blood, taken at week 4, from a patient treated with tofacitinib. These receptors came from a human donor with alopecia areata.

This clone came up a few times. This chain uses TRBV5-1 with TRBJ2-1, with a weak D call TRBD1 (5 bases). Germline CDR1 SGHRS, CDR2 YFSETQ. With 4 bases removed from V and 4 bases from J, the gap between germline ends came to 12 bases. CDR3 length equals 14 residues. CDR3 sequence reads: CASSTGLEYNEQFF. The CDR3 DNA follows: TGCGCCAGCAGCACAGGTCTGGAATACAATGAGCAGTTCTTC.

The chain joins TRBV11-2 to TRBJ2-7; 9 nucleotides agree with TRBD2. The trim removed 1 base at V and 2 bases at J, leaving 0 bases unmatched. The CDR3 has 14 residues. CDR1 SGHAT and CDR2 FQNNGV come from the germline V gene. The CDR3 DNA reads as TGTGCCAGCAGCTTAGTAGCGGGGGCCTACGAGCAGTACTTC. Amino acids: CASSLVAGAYEQYF. Based on the CDR3 plus reference TRBV11-2 and TRBJ2-7, the full variable domain is EAGVAQSPRYKIIEKRQSVAFWCNPISGHATLYWYQQILGQGPKLLIQFQNNGVVDDSQLPKDRFSAERLKGVDSTLKIQPAKLEDSAVYLCASSLVAGAYEQYFGPGTRLTVT.

V gene TRBV30 combines with J gene TRBJ2-2; D unclear. The V end lost 8 bases, the J end lost 0 bases, and 10 bases lay between the germline ends. CDR3 length: 13 amino acids. The germline V gene has CDR1 GTSNPN and CDR2 SVGIG (reference sequence). The CDR3, as DNA: TGTGCCCAACAGAAAACGAACACCGGGGAGCTGTTTTTT. Its protein is CAQQKTNTGELFF.

This rearrangement joins TRBV5-6 to TRBJ1-2; D is ambiguous. Trimming took off 0 bases at V and 1 base at J, with 4 bases between the two ends. CDR1 is SGHDT, CDR2 YYEEEE, per germline. The CDR3 totals 13 residues. The CDR3: CASSLGSNYGYTF. CDR3 DNA sequence: TGTGCCAGCAGCTTGGGCAGTAACTATGGCTACACCTTC.

This chain links TRBV10-3 with TRBJ1-1, with D perhaps matching TRBD1 (5 bases). This CDR3 is 14 amino acids long. The germline V gene encodes CDR1 ENHRY and CDR2 SYGVKD. V was pared by 7 bases and J by 5 bases, with 17 bases between. This chain's CDR3 is CAITKEQGRTEAFF. The CDR3, as DNA: TGTGCCATCACCAAGGAGCAGGGAAGGACTGAAGCTTTCTTT.

This clone occurred a few times. CDR3 nucleotides: TGTGCCAGCAGCCTATTATCGGGACAACAGCGCGCAGATACGCAGTATTTT. Translated: CASSLLSGQQRADTQYF. The chain recombines TRBV5-6 with TRBJ2-3; D perhaps matches TRBD1 (6 bases). V was shortened by 4 bases and J by 4 bases, with 22 bases between the two germline ends. From germline, CDR1 is SGHDT and CDR2 YYEEEE. The CDR3 runs 17 residues.

V is TRBV10-3 and J is TRBJ1-6; no clear D gene. There are 17 residues in the CDR3. Trimming removed 0 bases at V and 5 bases at J, with 14 bases between. Germline loops: CDR1 ENHRY, CDR2 SYGVKD. Here the CDR3 reads CAISESSGSRDNSPLHF. Written as DNA, the CDR3 is TGTGCCATCAGTGAGTCGAGTGGGTCTAGGGATAATTCACCCCTCCACTTT.

The rearrangement links TRBV15 to TRBJ2-1, with TRBD2 matching 8 bases. Germline V gives CDR1 LNHNV, CDR2 YYDKDF (reference sequence). This CDR3 has 14 amino acids. Trimming took 8 bases from V and 3 from J; bases not matched to a gene: 6. CDR3 DNA: TGTGCCACCCACGGGGGGGCCGGCTACAATGAGCAGTTCTTC. Translation: CATHGGAGYNEQFF.

This clone was seen more than once but under ten times. Other DNA sequences of this sample code for an identical CDR3. This rearrangement joins TRBV18 to TRBJ2-3; D may be TRBD2 (7 bases). Germline CDR1 KGHSH, CDR2 LQKENI. The CDR3 has 15 amino acids. The V and J ends lost 3 bases and 1 base respectively, with 11 bases between them. The CDR3 DNA reads as TGTGCCAGCTCACCCGGGGGGCGAGGCACAGATACGCAGTATTTT. Translating it yields CASSPGGRGTDTQYF.

J is TRBJ2-7 and V is TRBV29-1, with 14 positions matching TRBD2. CDR1 SQVTM and CDR2 ANQGSEA come from the germline V gene. There are 17 residues in the CDR3. The V gene end was trimmed by 7 bases and the J gene end by 3 bases; junction bases not matched to a gene: 14. CDR3 sequence reads: CSANTGTSGGYGYEQYF. The CDR3 DNA is TGCAGCGCAAATACAGGGACTAGCGGGGGTTACGGCTACGAGCAGTACTTC.

This clone was recorded once. The rearrangement links TRBV5-6 to TRBJ1-2, with unresolved D. The V end was cut by 0 bases, the J end by 5 bases, with 11 bases between. CDR3 length: 14 amino acids. Germline loops: CDR1 SGHDT, CDR2 YYEEEE. The chain's CDR3 is CASSLGRREYGYTF. DNA of the CDR3: TGTGCCAGCAGCTTGGGCAGGAGAGAGTATGGCTACACCTTC.

This clone turned up a few times. This sequence joins TRBV9 and TRBJ2-2; D is unresolved. The germline V gene encodes CDR1 SGDLS and CDR2 YYNGEE. The CDR3 is 13 amino acids. V was trimmed by 0 bases and J by 5 bases, leaving 5 bases between them. CDR3: CASSVGGTGELFF. In nucleotides, the CDR3 is TGTGCCAGCAGCGTAGGAGGAACCGGGGAGCTGTTTTTT.

The chain couples TRBV14 to TRBJ2-5; 7 positions agree with TRBD2. The CDR3 runs 16 residues. The V gene's germline CDR1 is SGHDN and CDR2 FVKESK. Trimming at V came to 1 base and at J to 2 bases, leaving 7 bases not matched to a gene. The CDR3 sequence: CASSQGTRGGQETQYF. CDR3 in DNA: TGTGCCAGCAGCCAAGGGACCCGCGGGGGACAAGAGACCCAGTACTTC.

This chain joins TRBV30 and TRBJ1-4; the D gene is possibly TRBD1 (5 bases). CDR1 is GTSNPN and CDR2 is SVGIG in the germline V gene (reference sequence). The CDR3 sequence is 14 residues long. Between the trimmed V and J ends, which lost 4 bases and 3 bases, there was a span of 12 bases. CDR3 sequence: CAWMGVGANEKLFF. CDR3 sequence (DNA): TGTGCCTGGATGGGGGTTGGTGCTAATGAAAAACTGTTTTTT.

In this sample, this clone turned up once. This chain connects TRBV2 to TRBJ2-5, with 9 bases that match TRBD2. V lost 2 bases and J lost 11; bases outside the gene matches: 9. Per the germline V gene, CDR1 is SNHLY and CDR2 is FYNNEI. This CDR3 is built from 14 residues. In nucleotides, the CDR3 is TGTGCCAGCAGTGAAACAGTCGTGGGACTAGCACAGTACTTC. It yields the protein CASSETVVGLAQYF.

The chain is built from TRBV5-6 and TRBJ1-3; no reliable D call. CDR3 length: 15 residues. Trimming took 2 bases from V and 0 from J, leaving 9 bases between them. The germline CDR1 and CDR2 sequences are SGHDT and YYEEEE. CDR3 loop: CASSLQILSGNTIYF. The CDR3 DNA reads as TGTGCCAGCAGCTTACAGATCCTCTCTGGAAACACCATATATTTT. Filled out from reference TRBV5-6 and TRBJ1-3, the complete variable domain reads DAGVTQSPTHLIKTRGQQVTLRCSPKSGHDTVSWYQQALGQGPQFIFQYYEEEERQRGNFPDRFSGHQFPNYSSELNVNALLLGDSALYLCASSLQILSGNTIYFGEGSWLTVV.

Comments on this clone: The sample carries other DNA sequences with the same CDR3. This sequence joins TRBV5-6 and TRBJ1-5; unclear D gene. The CDR3 covers 14 residues. Trimming removed 5 bases at V and 3 bases at J, with 12 bases between. The germline V gene encodes CDR1 SGHDT and CDR2 YYEEEE. DNA of the CDR3: TGTGCCAGCAGTCTTCGGGCTTCCAATCAGCCCCAGCATTTT. Translated, it gives CASSLRASNQPQHF.

The chain is built from TRBV4-3 and TRBJ1-2; a weak D match, TRBD1 (5 bases). V was clipped by 0 bases and J by 2 bases, with 10 bases between them. Per germline, CDR1 LGHNA and CDR2 YSLEER. This CDR3 is built from 15 residues. This chain's CDR3 is CASSQDRAGNYGYTF. The CDR3 DNA reads TGCGCCAGCAGCCAAGATCGGGCAGGGAACTATGGCTACACCTTC.

This rearrangement joins TRBV7-2 to TRBJ2-1; possible D gene TRBD2, 5 bases. Germline CDR1 reads SGHTA; CDR2 reads FQGNSA. CDR3 length: 13 amino acids. V was cut by 5 bases and J by 4 bases, with 9 bases left in between. The CDR3 nucleotides are TGTGCCAGCAGCATTGGGAGTTACAATGAGCAGTTCTTC. Translating gives CASSIGSYNEQFF.

The CDR3 loop reads CSVEDPRQGQGGQETQYF. The CDR3 coding sequence is TGCAGCGTTGAAGATCCCAGACAGGGGCAAGGAGGCCAAGAGACCCAGTACTTC. The rearrangement uses TRBV29-1 and TRBJ2-5; 8 nucleotides line up with TRBD1. This CDR3 has 18 amino acids. Losses at the gene ends were 0 bases for V and 1 base for J; bases not matched to a gene: 13. CDR1 and CDR2 (germline): SQVTM, ANQGSEA.

This clone was counted a few times. This sequence joins TRBV5-4 and TRBJ2-3; no clear D gene. V was trimmed by 3 bases and J by 2 bases, leaving 10 bases between them. CDR1 is SGHNT, CDR2 YYREEE, per germline (reference sequence). CDR3 length equals 14 residues. CDR3 sequence reads: CASSSSLNTDTQYF. DNA for the CDR3: TGTGCCAGCAGCTCCTCCTTGAACACAGATACGCAGTATTTT.

The chain combines TRBV28 with TRBJ1-6; 9 bases match TRBD1. This CDR3 contains 15 residues. CDR1 and CDR2 (germline): MDHEN, SYDVKM. J was trimmed by 7 bases and V by 2 bases; bases with no gene match: 3. The CDR3, as DNA: TGTGCCAGCAGTTTAATAACAGGGGGCAATTCACCCCTCCACTTT. This translates into CASSLITGGNSPLHF.

As to this clone: This sample includes further DNA sequences coding for the same CDR3. CDR3 nucleotides: TGTGCCAGCAGCTTATTGGCGGGGGGCACAGATACGCAGTATTTT. Translation: CASSLLAGGTDTQYF. The chain carries TRBV11-3 and TRBJ2-3, with 7 bases lining up with TRBD2. CDR3 size: 15 residues. Germline V CDR1 and CDR2: SGHNT, YENEEA. Unmatched junction bases numbered 3, after V lost 2 bases and J lost 1 base.

J is TRBJ1-1 and V is TRBV7-8; TRBD1 might be the D (6 bases). V lost 0 bases and J lost 6, with 17 bases in between. Germline V gives CDR1 SGHVS, CDR2 FQNEAQ. The CDR3 has 16 residues. Here the CDR3 DNA reads TGTGCCAGCAGCTTAGCGCATCGACAGGCTTACGCTGAAGCTTTCTTT. Translation: CASSLAHRQAYAEAFF.

The rearrangement uses TRBV7-2 and TRBJ2-1; possible D gene TRBD1, 6 bases. Deletions cut 5 bases from V and 3 bases from J, with 8 bases between. The CDR3 totals 13 residues. Germline CDR1 SGHTA, CDR2 FQGNSA. The DNA for the CDR3 is TGTGCCAGCAGCCAGGGGTACTACAATGAGCAGTTCTTC. Translated, it gives CASSQGYYNEQFF.

This clone has just a few counts. V gene TRBV7-8 combines with J gene TRBJ2-3; no definite D call. V was cut by 1 base and J by 3 bases, with 11 bases left in between. The CDR3 is 15 residues long. Germline assignment: CDR1 SGHVS and CDR2 FQNEAQ. DNA for the CDR3: TGTGCCAGCAGCTTAGGCGTCAGTAAGACAGATACGCAGTATTTT. Translation gives CASSLGVSKTDTQYF.

This clone has only a few counts. The CDR3: CSVERGQGVRGYTF. DNA for the CDR3: TGCAGCGTTGAAAGGGGACAGGGTGTGCGGGGCTACACCTTC. This chain connects TRBV29-1 to TRBJ1-2, with 9 bases fitting TRBD1. Germline V gene lookup returns CDR1 SQVTM and CDR2 ANQGSEA. V trimming: 2 bases; J trimming: 8 bases; junction bases outside the gene matches: 9. The CDR3 extends over 14 amino acids.

This chain links TRBV30 with TRBJ1-2; D is unclear. The CDR3 has 15 amino acids. Trimming took off 0 bases at V and 7 bases at J, with 18 bases between the two ends. Germline V CDR1 and CDR2: GTSNPN, SVGIG (reference sequence). CDR3 DNA: TGTGCCTGGAGTGTAGGGCAGCCGGGAGGATTTGGCTACACCTTC. Its translation is CAWSVGQPGGFGYTF.

The chain is built from TRBV10-3 and TRBJ1-5, with a weak D call TRBD1 (5 bases). Trimming took 8 bases from V and 9 from J, leaving 20 bases between them. The CDR3 spans 14 residues. Germline V gene data show CDR1 as ENHRY and CDR2 as SYGVKD. CDR3 DNA: TGTGCCATCGCGCCTGGGACGGAATTTCGGCCCCAGCATTTT. Residues: CAIAPGTEFRPQHF.